Following are 30 T cell receptor beta chains from one sample sequenced in a study of patients and donors after allogeneic stem cell transplantation. MiXCR, applied by TCRdb to the RT-PCR reads, yields one record per CDR3 protein. The sample includes 920,000 or so distinct CDR3 sequences, roughly 18% of them seen just once. Input material: blood, either unsorted or a sorted T cell fraction (not recorded which). The receptors come from a human donor who was either an allogeneic HSCT recipient or a stem cell or donor lymphocyte infusion donor (not recorded which). It is not recorded whose cells these are; they may come from a transplant donor.

J is TRBJ2-7 and V is TRBV6-5; TRBD1 matches 8 bases. CDR1 is MNHEY and CDR2 is SVGAGI in the germline V gene. V lost 2 bases to trimming and J lost 0 bases; unmatched junction nucleotides: 6. The CDR3 covers 16 residues. The CDR3 DNA follows: TGTGCCAGCAGTTACCTTTGGACAGGGAGCTCCTACGAGCAGTACTTC. It specifies CASSYLWTGSSYEQYF.

The chain uses TRBV3-1 and TRBJ2-7; no clear D gene. V shed 0 bases and J shed 7 bases, with 13 bases lying between them. This CDR3 is built from 14 residues. The V gene's germline CDR1 is LGHDT and CDR2 YNNKEL (reference sequence). The DNA for the CDR3 is TGTGCCAGCAGCCAAGATACGCACCCAAGGGAGCAGTACTTC. Protein sequence: CASSQDTHPREQYF.

V usage is TRBV19 and J usage is TRBJ1-1; tentative D call: TRBD1 (6 bases). This CDR3 contains 14 residues. Germline CDR1 LNHDA, CDR2 SQIVND (reference sequence). The germline V and J ends were trimmed by 5 bases and 5 bases, with 15 bases remaining between them. CDR3 sequence: CASSYPGAGTEAFF. As DNA, the CDR3 is TGTGCCAGTAGTTATCCGGGGGCTGGGACTGAAGCTTTCTTT.

The genes are TRBV7-2 and TRBJ2-5; weak D call: TRBD2 (5 bases). The germline CDR1 and CDR2 sequences are SGHTA and FQGNSA. V lost 5 bases to trimming and J lost 5 bases, with 18 bases between them. This CDR3 comprises 15 residues. Written as DNA, the CDR3 is TGTGCCAGCAGCCTCGAATTGCTGGGCGGGGAGACCCAGTACTTC. It encodes CASSLELLGGETQYF. Using reference TRBV7-2 and TRBJ2-5 for the parts outside the CDR3, the full variable domain is GAGVSQSPSNKVTEKGKDVELRCDPISGHTALYWYRQSLGQGLEFLIYFQGNSAPDKSGLPSDRFSAERTGGSVSTLTIQRTQQEDSAVYLCASSLELLGGETQYFGPGTRLLVL.

The chain has TRBV6-2 or TRBV6-3 and TRBJ1-1, with 7 bases matching TRBD1. The germline gives CDR1 MNHEY, CDR2 SVGEGT. Trimming took 8 bases from V and 6 from J; bases not matched to a gene: 12. The CDR3 sequence is 14 residues long. CDR3 protein: CASSTQGGAAEAFF. For the CDR3, the DNA is TGTGCCAGCTCAACCCAGGGGGGCGCCGCTGAAGCTTTCTTT.

The table lists this clonotype with a few counts. This chain uses TRBV4-3 with TRBJ1-3; the D is unclear. The CDR3 consists of 13 residues. V was trimmed by 4 bases and J by 4 bases, leaving 8 bases between them. The germline gives CDR1 LGHNA, CDR2 YSLEER. CDR3 nucleotides: TGCGCCAGCAGCCCCGCGGGGGGAAACACCATATATTTT. Protein product: CASSPAGGNTIYF.

The J gene is TRBJ2-3, the V gene TRBV6-1, with D possibly being TRBD1 (5 bases). CDR3 length: 15 residues. The germline V gene encodes CDR1 MNHNS and CDR2 SASEGT. V was cut by 1 base and J by 7 bases, with 15 bases left in between. The CDR3 sequence: CASSEEGQGLNTQYF. Here the CDR3 DNA reads TGTGCCAGCAGTGAAGAGGGCCAGGGATTAAATACGCAGTATTTT.

J is TRBJ2-1 and V is TRBV20-1; D is uncertain. Trimming removed 1 base at V and 9 bases at J, with 13 bases between. Germline V gives CDR1 DFQATT, CDR2 SNEGSKA (reference sequence). The CDR3 is 13 amino acids. The CDR3 DNA follows: TGCAGTGCTAGAGCCTTGGGTCGGACTGAGCAGTTCTTC. Its translation is CSARALGRTEQFF.

This clonotype came up a few times. The chain couples TRBV19 to TRBJ1-5; D gene unclear. The CDR3 is made up of 14 amino acids. V dropped 7 bases and J dropped 0 bases, with 10 bases sitting between them. Germline V gene sequence: CDR1 LNHDA, CDR2 SQIVND (reference sequence). The DNA for the CDR3 is TGTGCCAGTAAAATGCCGTCTAGCAATCAGCCCCAGCATTTT. This translates into CASKMPSSNQPQHF.

In this sample, this clonotype turned up a few times. This chain connects TRBV29-1 to TRBJ2-2; 7 nucleotides line up with TRBD2. V lost 5 bases, J lost 0 bases, and 6 bases stayed unmatched. Germline CDR1 and CDR2: SQVTM and ANQGSEA. CDR3 size: 15 residues. The CDR3 reads CSVFSGRANTGELFF. CDR3 nucleotides: TGCAGCGTTTTCTCAGGGAGGGCGAACACCGGGGAGCTGTTTTTT.

The chain joins TRBV24-1 to TRBJ2-3; D perhaps matches TRBD1 (6 bases). The CDR3 totals 15 residues. Between the trimmed V and J ends, which lost 5 bases and 2 bases, there was a span of 13 bases. CDR1 and CDR2 from the germline V gene are KGHDR and SFDVKD. The CDR3 loop is CATSGEWGHTDTQYF. In DNA form, the CDR3 reads TGTGCCACCAGTGGCGAGTGGGGACACACAGATACGCAGTATTTT.

This clonotype was observed a handful of times. V is TRBV27 and J is TRBJ2-5; TRBD2 matches at 10 bases. The CDR3 runs 16 residues. V shed 3 bases and J 5 bases; nucleotides not matched to a gene: 9. Germline V CDR1 and CDR2: MNHEY, SMNVEV (reference sequence). The DNA for the CDR3 is TGTGCCAGCAGTTTCTTAGCGGGAGGCGGGAAGGAGACCCAGTACTTC. Its protein product is CASSFLAGGGKETQYF.

V usage is TRBV10-2 and J usage is TRBJ1-2; 7 positions match TRBD1. The CDR3 runs 15 residues. V shed 2 bases, J shed 2 bases, and the junction held 5 bases outside the gene matches. Germline loops: CDR1 WSHSY, CDR2 SAAADI. The CDR3 is CASSEMGQLNYGYTF. The CDR3 region has the DNA TGCGCCAGCAGTGAGATGGGACAGCTCAACTATGGCTACACCTTC.

This clonotype appeared many times. The chain employs TRBV12-3 or TRBV12-4 and TRBJ2-1, with 9 bases matching TRBD2. The CDR3 length is 15 residues. V was clipped by 4 bases and J by 8 bases; unmatched bases: 9. The CDR3 reads CASSYSGSMVDEQFF. In DNA, the CDR3 is TGTGCCAGCAGTTATAGCGGGAGTATGGTCGATGAGCAGTTCTTC.

There are a few counts of this clonotype. The chain joins TRBV2 to TRBJ1-5, with 7 nucleotides matching TRBD1. This CDR3 is built from 16 residues. Unmatched junction bases numbered 15, after V lost 6 bases and J lost 7 bases. In germline, CDR1 is SNHLY, CDR2 FYNNEI. The CDR3 sequence: CASSERGHVTGQPQHF. CDR3 coding DNA: TGTGCCAGCAGCGAGCGGGGACACGTGACAGGGCAGCCCCAGCATTTT. The full variable domain, its missing parts supplied by reference TRBV2 and TRBJ1-5, is EPEVTQTPSHQVTQMGQEVILRCVPISNHLYFYWYRQILGQKVEFLVSFYNNEISEKSEIFDDQFSVERPDGSNFTLKIRSTKLEDSAMYFCASSERGHVTGQPQHFGDGTRLSIL.

The chain links TRBV5-1 to TRBJ2-2; 12 nucleotides line up with TRBD2. Per the germline V gene, CDR1 is SGHRS and CDR2 is YFSETQ. The ends lost 4 bases at V and 3 bases at J; junction bases unmatched: 4. This CDR3 region has 16 residues. The CDR3 DNA follows: TGCGCCAGCAGCCTTAGGACTAGCGGGGACACCGGGGAGCTGTTTTTT. Protein sequence: CASSLRTSGDTGELFF.

V is TRBV2 and J is TRBJ1-6, with D unclear. Germline V gene data show CDR1 as SNHLY and CDR2 as FYNNEI. The CDR3 has 17 amino acids. Trimming took 7 bases from V and 0 from J, leaving 16 bases between them. The CDR3 spells CASNRVGGSSYNSPLHF. CDR3 DNA: TGTGCCAGCAATAGGGTGGGAGGGAGCTCCTATAATTCACCCCTCCACTTT.

In its sample, this clonotype was seen a few times. The chain links TRBV28 to TRBJ2-7; D is possibly TRBD1 (6 bases). CDR1 and CDR2 (germline): MDHEN, SYDVKM. The V end lost 2 bases, the J end lost 3 bases, and 14 bases lay between the germline ends. CDR3 length equals 15 residues. The CDR3 DNA reads as TGTGCCAGCAGTTTAAGCCCCCAGGGGAACTACGAGCAGTACTTC. Encoded protein: CASSLSPQGNYEQYF. Supplemented by reference TRBV28 and TRBJ2-7, the full variable domain reads DVKVTQSSRYLVKRTGEKVFLECVQDMDHENMFWYRQDPGLGLRLIYFSYDVKMKEKGDIPEGYSVSREKKERFSLILESASTNQTSMYLCASSLSPQGNYEQYFGPGTRLTVT.

The chain employs TRBV30 and TRBJ2-1; no reliable D call. Germline-derived CDR1 and CDR2 are GTSNPN and SVGIG (reference sequence). This CDR3 spans 14 amino acids. Deletions cut 3 bases from V and 9 bases from J, with 18 bases between. The DNA for the CDR3 is TGTGCCTGGAGCTCCCTCGTGACCTCCGGTGAGCAGTTCTTC. Amino acids: CAWSSLVTSGEQFF.

This clonotype showed up just a few times. This sequence joins TRBV4-1 and TRBJ2-7; TRBD1 agrees at 8 bases. Germline V CDR1 and CDR2: MGHRA, YSYEKL. This CDR3 has 14 residues. V shed 3 bases, J shed 3 bases, and the junction held 4 bases outside the gene matches. The CDR3 coding sequence is TGCGCCAGCAGCCACAACGACAGGGGCTACGAGCAGTACTTC. Protein sequence: CASSHNDRGYEQYF.

This clonotype was seen more than once but under ten times. V gene TRBV12-3 or TRBV12-4 combines with J gene TRBJ1-4; 8 positions match TRBD1. With V trimmed by 6 bases and J by 7 bases, 13 bases remained unmatched. The CDR3 is 16 residues long. The CDR3: CASSRWTGRYFEKLFF. As DNA, the CDR3 is TGTGCCAGCAGCCGTTGGACAGGGAGGTACTTTGAAAAACTGTTTTTT.

This chain connects TRBV11-1 to TRBJ2-1, with 14 bases aligning to TRBD2. CDR1 and CDR2 from the germline V gene are SGHAT and FQDESV (reference sequence). CDR3 length equals 19 residues. J gave up 0 bases and V 4 bases, and 8 bases lay outside the gene matches. CDR3 residues: CASSSPGTSGRNSYNEQFF. As DNA, the CDR3 is TGTGCCAGCAGCTCCCCCGGGACTAGCGGGAGAAACTCCTACAATGAGCAGTTCTTC. Full variable domain (missing parts from reference TRBV11-1 and TRBJ2-1): EAEVAQSPRYKITEKSQAVAFWCDPISGHATLYWYRQILGQGPELLVQFQDESVVDDSQLPKDRFSAERLKGVDSTLKIQPAELGDSAMYLCASSSPGTSGRNSYNEQFFGPGTRLTVL.

The chain combines TRBV20-1 with TRBJ2-3; 7 nucleotides align to TRBD2. Germline V CDR1 and CDR2: DFQATT, SNEGSKA (reference sequence). The CDR3 is 18 residues long. V was pared by 5 bases and J by 1 base, with 18 bases of the junction left unmatched. The CDR3 reads CSARRSLPGLQRTDTQYF. DNA of the CDR3: TGCAGTGCTCGACGCAGCCTACCGGGACTACAACGCACAGATACGCAGTATTTT.

This clonotype was counted many times. V and J are TRBV20-1 and TRBJ2-3, with 8 bases lining up with TRBD2. The germline V gene has CDR1 DFQATT and CDR2 SNEGSKA (reference sequence). The CDR3 runs 15 residues. With V trimmed by 1 base and J by 5 bases, 8 bases remained unmatched. The chain's CDR3 is CSARVPAGAGDTQYF. CDR3 nucleotides: TGCAGTGCTAGAGTGCCAGCGGGGGCGGGAGATACGCAGTATTTT.

The chain recombines TRBV5-1 with TRBJ2-5; D is possibly TRBD1 (5 bases). V lost 2 bases, J lost 0 bases, and 11 bases lay in between. The CDR3 totals 15 residues. Germline CDR1 is SGHRS and CDR2 is YFSETQ. CDR3 bases: TGCGCCAGCAGCTTTGGGGCACAGTACCAAGAGACCCAGTACTTC. It yields the protein CASSFGAQYQETQYF.

The rearrangement uses TRBV24-1 and TRBJ2-3; 9 bases agree with TRBD1. Germline V gives CDR1 KGHDR, CDR2 SFDVKD. There are 15 residues in the CDR3. The junction had 5 bases not matched to a gene; V was cut back by 4 bases and J by 4 bases. In nucleotides, the CDR3 is TGTGCCACCAGTGACACGGACAGGGGCGCAGATACGCAGTATTTT. Translated, it gives CATSDTDRGADTQYF.

This chain joins TRBV4-1 and TRBJ2-1; D gene unclear. Looked up from germline, CDR1 is MGHRA and CDR2 is YSYEKL. The CDR3 covers 13 residues. The germline V and J ends were trimmed by 1 base and 10 bases, with 11 bases remaining between them. The CDR3 protein is CASSQGYSREQFF. The CDR3 nucleotides read TGCGCCAGCAGCCAAGGATATAGTAGAGAGCAGTTCTTC.

This clonotype was detected many times. The chain recombines TRBV5-1 with TRBJ2-1; 7 bases match TRBD1. CDR3 length: 13 residues. In germline, CDR1 is SGHRS, CDR2 YFSETQ. The V and J ends lost 0 bases and 6 bases, in that order; junction bases with no gene match: 0. In DNA, the CDR3 is TGCGCCAGCAGCTTGGAGGGGGCCAATGAGCAGTTCTTC. As protein: CASSLEGANEQFF.

This clonotype has a handful of counts. The rearrangement joins TRBV24-1 to TRBJ2-5, with D unresolved. Looked up from germline, CDR1 is KGHDR and CDR2 is SFDVKD. The V end was cut by 4 bases, the J end by 4 bases, with 12 bases between. This CDR3 has 14 amino acids. The CDR3 sequence: CATSDPGPGETQYF. The CDR3 DNA reads as TGTGCCACCAGTGACCCCGGGCCCGGAGAGACCCAGTACTTC.

This clonotype was seen more than once but under ten times. This sequence joins TRBV11-2 and TRBJ1-4; the D is unclear. Trimming removed 4 bases at V and 5 bases at J, with 11 bases between. Germline V gene lookup returns CDR1 SGHAT and CDR2 FQNNGV. The CDR3 sequence is 14 residues long. CDR3 in amino acids: CASSSLKGNEKLFF. In DNA, the CDR3 is TGTGCCAGCAGCTCTTTAAAGGGCAATGAAAAACTGTTTTTT.